Each of the 24 T cell receptor beta chains below was sequenced from the same sample in a study of T cells in localized non-small cell lung cancer. The data were produced by immunoSEQ multiplex PCR, yet TCRdb's version contains in-frame clones alone and is incomplete. This table has 100,000 to 150,000 clones, about 89% appearing once. The input for sequencing was peripheral blood, taken before any cancer treatment. These receptors were taken from a female donor at least 60 years old with stage I lung adenocarcinoma.

V usage is TRBV10-1 and J usage is TRBJ2-1, with 14 bases matching TRBD2. V gave up 3 bases and J gave up 4 bases; unmatched junction bases: 11. Germline V lookup: CDR1 WNHNN, CDR2 SYGVQD (reference sequence). This CDR3 comprises 19 residues. The CDR3 region has the DNA TGCGCCAGCAGTGAAGGGGGATCCGGGACTAGCGGGGGATACAATGAGCAGTTCTTC. It codes for CASSEGGSGTSGGYNEQFF.

J is TRBJ2-1 and V is TRBV6-1, with D perhaps matching TRBD2 (5 bases). The CDR3 is made up of 15 amino acids. Germline lookup yields CDR1 MNHNS and CDR2 SASEGT. V was pared by 4 bases and J by 5 bases, with 15 bases between. The chain's CDR3 is CASSGVSSGNNEQFF. The CDR3 DNA is TGTGCCAGCAGTGGAGTAAGCAGCGGAAACAATGAGCAGTTCTTC.

The chain employs TRBV5-1 and TRBJ2-5, with D maybe TRBD1 (7 bases). In germline, CDR1 is SGHRS, CDR2 YFSETQ. This CDR3 contains 15 residues. With 4 bases removed from V and 6 bases from J, the gap between germline ends came to 19 bases. CDR3 sequence reads: CASSQGGNGVQTQYF. The CDR3 coding sequence is TGCGCCAGCAGCCAGGGGGGCAACGGGGTCCAGACCCAGTACTTC.

The V and J genes are TRBV9 and TRBJ2-1; 15 bases are a match to TRBD2. Germline assignment: CDR1 SGDLS and CDR2 YYNGEE. J lost 1 base, V lost 2 bases, and 1 base had no gene match. The CDR3 is 17 residues long. CDR3: CASSVGLAGGSYNEQFF. The DNA of the CDR3 is TGTGCCAGCAGCGTGGGACTAGCGGGAGGATCCTACAATGAGCAGTTCTTC.

This chain uses TRBV27 with TRBJ2-7; perhaps TRBD2 as D (5 bases). Trimming shortened V by 3 bases and J by 5 bases, and 11 bases separated the two germline ends. This CDR3 spans 13 amino acids. CDR1 MNHEY and CDR2 SMNVEV come from the germline V gene (reference sequence). The DNA of the CDR3 is TGTGCCAGCAGTTTCCGGGGAATCGACGAGCAGTACTTC. It yields the protein CASSFRGIDEQYF.

This chain uses TRBV5-1 with TRBJ2-1, with unresolved D. The CDR3 has 12 amino acids. CDR1 and CDR2 from the germline V gene are SGHRS and YFSETQ. Trimming took off 3 bases at V and 7 bases at J, with 8 bases between the two ends. CDR3: CASSYTENEQFF. Written as DNA, the CDR3 is TGCGCCAGCAGCTACACGGAAAATGAGCAGTTCTTC.

Only a few counts were recorded for this clone. The chain combines TRBV28 with TRBJ1-4, with 9 bases aligning to TRBD1. The V gene's germline CDR1 is MDHEN and CDR2 SYDVKM. This CDR3 is 15 amino acids long. V gave up 1 base and J gave up 7 bases; unmatched junction bases: 4. The CDR3 nucleotides are TGTGCCAGCAGTTTATCAGGGACAGGGACTGAAAAACTGTTTTTT. This encodes CASSLSGTGTEKLFF.

This chain joins TRBV28 and TRBJ1-5; the D gene is possibly TRBD1 (6 bases). V lost 6 bases and J lost 7, with 19 bases in between. The CDR3 consists of 15 residues. CDR1 is MDHEN, CDR2 SYDVKM, per germline. Here the CDR3 reads CASRGNGGAGQPQHF. The CDR3, as DNA: TGTGCCAGCAGGGGAAACGGGGGGGCTGGACAGCCCCAGCATTTT.

The chain combines TRBV6-6 with TRBJ1-2; weak D call: TRBD1 (5 bases). CDR1 MNHNY and CDR2 SVGAGI come from the germline V gene (reference sequence). V lost 6 bases and J lost 4, with 12 bases in between. The CDR3 extends over 13 amino acids. CDR3 nucleotides: TGTGCCAGCAGCTTAGGAGGGACCTATGGCTACACCTTC. Residues: CASSLGGTYGYTF.

J is TRBJ1-1 and V is TRBV13; no reliable D call. Germline loops: CDR1 PRHDT, CDR2 FYEKMQ (reference sequence). V was cut by 1 base and J by 1 base, with 4 bases left in between. The CDR3 extends over 13 amino acids. The CDR3 DNA sequence: TGTGCCAGCAGCTTAGCCTCGAACACTGAAGCTTTCTTT. Translation gives CASSLASNTEAFF.

The chain joins TRBV18 to TRBJ1-1, with TRBD1 matching 9 bases. With V trimmed by 3 bases and J by 7 bases, 6 bases remained unmatched. The CDR3 covers 14 residues. The V gene's germline CDR1 is KGHSH and CDR2 LQKENI. In DNA, the CDR3 is TGTGCCAGCTCACCTACAGGGGGCAAGGGTGAAGCTTTCTTT. The encoded protein is CASSPTGGKGEAFF.

The rearrangement links TRBV2 to TRBJ2-1, with 10 bases aligning to TRBD2. The ends lost 5 bases at V and 5 bases at J; junction bases unmatched: 6. From germline, CDR1 is SNHLY and CDR2 FYNNEI. The CDR3 is 15 amino acids. The CDR3 nucleotides read TGTGCCAGCAGTCTGCTAGCGGGAGCGAACAATGAGCAGTTCTTC. It encodes CASSLLAGANNEQFF.

The rearrangement joins TRBV9 to TRBJ1-2, with no clear D. Trimming took off 0 bases at V and 12 bases at J, with 18 bases between the two ends. The germline V gene encodes CDR1 SGDLS and CDR2 YYNGEE. This CDR3 spans 14 amino acids. The CDR3 reads CASSVGILTGTDTF. Here the CDR3 DNA reads TGTGCCAGCAGCGTAGGTATTTTGACGGGTACTGACACCTTC. Full variable domain (remainder filled in from reference TRBV9 and TRBJ1-2): DSGVTQTPKHLITATGQRVTLRCSPRSGDLSVYWYQQSLDQGLQFLIQYYNGEERAKGNILERFSAQQFPDLHSELNLSSLELGDSALYFCASSVGILTGTDTFGSGTRLTVV.

The chain carries TRBV9 and TRBJ1-1; 8 nucleotides match TRBD1. CDR1 is SGDLS, CDR2 YYNGEE, per germline. The CDR3 runs to 16 residues. The ends lost 0 bases at V and 4 bases at J; junction bases unmatched: 8. CDR3 protein: CASSVDREQGGTEAFF. CDR3 DNA: TGTGCCAGCAGCGTAGACCGAGAACAGGGGGGCACTGAAGCTTTCTTT.

The rearrangement links TRBV7-6 to TRBJ2-3, with TRBD1 identical over 7 bases. The germline V gene has CDR1 SGHVS and CDR2 FNYEAQ. The CDR3 extends over 14 amino acids. The trim removed 3 bases at V and 2 bases at J, leaving 2 bases unmatched. CDR3 DNA sequence: TGTGCCAGCAGCTTGGGACAGAACACAGATACGCAGTATTTT. Translation gives CASSLGQNTDTQYF. Drawing the rest from reference TRBV7-6 and TRBJ2-3, the complete variable domain is GAGVSQSPRYKVTKRGQDVALRCDPISGHVSLYWYRQALGQGPEFLTYFNYEAQQDKSGLPNDRFSAERPEGSISTLTIQRTEQRDSAMYRCASSLGQNTDTQYFGPGTRLTVL.

This sequence joins TRBV10-3 and TRBJ2-7, with 13 bases matching TRBD2. There are 17 residues in the CDR3. The germline gives CDR1 ENHRY, CDR2 SYGVKD. V trimming: 10 bases; J trimming: 0 bases; junction bases outside the gene matches: 12. The CDR3 region has the DNA TGTGCCACTCGACTAGCGGGAGGTTATGCCAGCTCCTACGAGCAGTACTTC. As protein: CATRLAGGYASSYEQYF.

The chain uses TRBV7-2 and TRBJ2-7, with D perhaps matching TRBD1 (5 bases). The CDR3 covers 15 residues. Trimming took 5 bases from V and 0 from J, leaving 14 bases between them. Germline V gene sequence: CDR1 SGHTA, CDR2 FQGNSA. CDR3 coding DNA: TGTGCCAGCAGCCCCCCTCGGACACGCTCCTACGAGCAGTACTTC. This sequence encodes CASSPPRTRSYEQYF.

The rearrangement uses TRBV5-1 and TRBJ2-3; 7 bases are shared with TRBD2. Germline loops: CDR1 SGHRS, CDR2 YFSETQ. This CDR3 has 16 residues. With V trimmed by 4 bases and J by 2 bases, 10 bases remained unmatched. The CDR3 coding sequence is TGCGCCAGCAGCCTGACAGCTGGGGGGGACACAGATACGCAGTATTTT. Translated, it gives CASSLTAGGDTDTQYF.

Comment on this clone: Germline is not matched at one junction end, which may reflect a read error. V and J are TRBV7-7 and TRBJ2-7; 14 bases match TRBD2. This CDR3 contains 15 residues. Germline V lookup: CDR1 SSHAT, CDR2 FNYEAQ (reference sequence). The CDR3 DNA is TGTGCTAGCAGCTCGGGACTAGCGGGAGTAGGGGAGCAGTACTTC. It specifies CASSSGLAGVGEQYF.

This clone occurred a few times. The chain links TRBV5-1 to TRBJ2-5; D is unresolved. This CDR3 has 13 amino acids. The ends were cut back, 1 base at V and 5 bases at J, with 9 bases in the middle. CDR1 and CDR2 from the germline V gene are SGHRS and YFSETQ. CDR3 protein: CASSLSYSETQYF. The CDR3 nucleotides are TGCGCCAGCAGCTTGAGTTACAGCGAGACCCAGTACTTC.

The chain combines TRBV19 with TRBJ1-2, with 8 bases that match TRBD1. The CDR3 consists of 11 residues. Unmatched junction bases numbered 3, after V lost 8 bases and J lost 7 bases. Germline CDR1 LNHDA, CDR2 SQIVND (reference sequence). CDR3 nucleotide sequence: TGTGCCAGTGACAGGGGTCGTGGCTACACCTTC. This codes for CASDRGRGYTF. Filled out from reference TRBV19 and TRBJ1-2, the complete variable domain reads DGGITQSPKYLFRKEGQNVTLSCEQNLNHDAMYWYRQDPGQGLRLIYYSQIVNDFQKGDIAEGYSVSREKKESFPLTVTSAQKNPTAFYLCASDRGRGYTFGSGTRLTVV.

The genes are TRBV9 and TRBJ1-3; D unresolved. V lost 4 bases to trimming and J lost 4 bases, with 12 bases between them. The CDR3 length is 14 residues. The germline CDR1 and CDR2 sequences are SGDLS and YYNGEE. CDR3 sequence: CASSPDVAGNTIYF. The CDR3 bases are TGTGCCAGCAGCCCCGACGTCGCGGGAAACACCATATATTTT.

This clone was picked up one time. This chain uses TRBV21-1 with TRBJ2-2. TRBV21-1 corresponds to a pseudogene. The length of the CDR3 is 16 residues. CDR3: CASSGSGPRYTGELFF. The CDR3 DNA is TGTGCCAGCAGCGGAAGTGGGCCTAGATACACCGGGGAGCTGTTTTTT.

This chain connects TRBV7-8 to TRBJ2-1; 11 bases match TRBD2. The CDR3 has 20 residues. The germline V gene has CDR1 SGHVS and CDR2 FQNEAQ. Trimming took 2 bases from V and 5 from J; bases not matched to a gene: 17. CDR3 coding DNA: TGTGCCAGCAGCTTACGGTTAGCGGGAGGGGGTATACAACCGAACAATGAGCAGTTCTTC. It encodes CASSLRLAGGGIQPNNEQFF.